This TCR beta chain is from a study of T cell clonality in common variable immunodeficiency. Findings of the study overall: Fewer deletions and N-nucleotide insertions were reportedly seen in common variable immunodeficiency TCR beta sequences.

As to this clone: Antigen unknown. The read ends 3 residues before the CDR3 terminus; that terminus is restored from the germline J gene.

Sequencing input was equivalent genomic DNA from CVID and controls. The assay was immunoSEQ multiplex PCR, and TCRdb's table has in-frame clones only and misses some. The sample is made up of fewer than 30,000 clones, none counted only once. Germline assignment: CDR1 LNHDA and CDR2 SQIVND (reference sequence). V dropped 6 bases and J dropped 5 bases, with 11 bases sitting between them. This CDR3 spans 12 amino acids. The chain links TRBV19 to TRBJ2-7; tentatively, D is TRBD1 (6 bases). This clonotype was sampled from a human donor with common variable immunodeficiency. The sample taken for sequencing was peripheral blood mononuclear cells. The CDR3 reads CASSLDSHEQYF. CDR3 bases read: TGTGCCAGTAGCCTGGACAGCCACGAG.